A single sample gave rise to the 20 T cell receptor beta chains below, sequenced in a study of T cell changes during pregnancy in multiple sclerosis (dated by TCRdb to about 2019). Libraries were prepared through the immunoSEQ multiplex PCR assay. Drawn from immuneACCESS, this table holds only the in-frame rearrangements with V and J called that TCRdb kept. Clones are partly lost; checked studies trace under half to an unresolved V gene and leave the rest unexplained. The sample table lists about 36,000 clones, 80% to 95% of them with a count of one. The top ten clonotypes cover approximately 0.41% of the sample. The sequences come from CD4+ T cells from peripheral blood mononuclear cells, collected in the third trimester of pregnancy. All receptors come from a female donor in good health, enrolled as a control in a pregnancy study.

The chain carries TRBV28 and TRBJ2-4, with D possibly matching TRBD2 (7 bases). Germline CDR1 and CDR2: MDHEN and SYDVKM. This CDR3 contains 17 residues. The V gene lost 4 bases and the J gene lost 0 bases, with 16 bases spanning the gap. CDR3 loop: CASSSPGGGLAKNIQYF. The CDR3 DNA reads as TGTGCCAGCAGTTCACCTGGGGGGGGCCTAGCCAAAAACATTCAGTACTTC. The entire variable domain, with the rest obtained from reference TRBV28 and TRBJ2-4, is as follows: DVKVTQSSRYLVKRTGEKVFLECVQDMDHENMFWYRQDPGLGLRLIYFSYDVKMKEKGDIPEGYSVSREKKERFSLILESASTNQTSMYLCASSSPGGGLAKNIQYFGAGTRLSVL.

For this clone: Within the sample, other DNA sequences also encode this same CDR3. The CDR3 nucleotides read TGTGCCAGCAGCGCCGGACAGTATAATTCACCCCTCCACTTT. Translated: CASSAGQYNSPLHF. The rearrangement uses TRBV13 and TRBJ1-6, with D possibly being TRBD1 (6 bases). Trimming removed 5 bases at V and 4 bases at J, with 9 bases between. Germline V gives CDR1 PRHDT, CDR2 FYEKMQ (reference sequence). This CDR3 spans 14 amino acids.

The chain recombines TRBV7-2 with TRBJ2-1; weak D call: TRBD2 (5 bases). The germline V gene has CDR1 SGHTA and CDR2 FQGNSA. The V and J ends lost 5 bases and 7 bases respectively, with 15 bases between them. The CDR3 is 14 amino acids. The CDR3 here is CASSPWELGNEQFF. The CDR3 nucleotides read TGTGCCAGCAGCCCTTGGGAGCTTGGTAATGAGCAGTTCTTC.

The chain joins TRBV5-1 to TRBJ2-7, with 9 bases fitting TRBD1. V lost 0 bases, J lost 2 bases, and 3 bases stayed unmatched. The germline V gene encodes CDR1 SGHRS and CDR2 YFSETQ. This CDR3 region has 15 residues. Written as DNA, the CDR3 is TGCGCCAGCAGCTTGGGGGGACAGGGAACCTACGAGCAGTACTTC. Translated: CASSLGGQGTYEQYF.

The chain combines TRBV5-4 with TRBJ1-4; tentatively, D is TRBD1 (6 bases). This CDR3 comprises 15 residues. Germline values: CDR1 SGHNT, CDR2 YYREEE (reference sequence). V lost 3 bases to trimming and J lost 7 bases, with 16 bases between them. The CDR3 is CASSSQGRVREKLFF. The DNA of the CDR3 is TGTGCCAGCAGCTCGCAGGGGAGAGTACGTGAAAAACTGTTTTTT.

The chain recombines TRBV5-1 with TRBJ2-1; TRBD2 matches 13 bases. This CDR3 has 16 residues. Germline lookup yields CDR1 SGHRS and CDR2 YFSETQ. With 4 bases clipped from V and 3 bases from J, the junction kept 4 bases outside the gene matches. CDR3 amino acids: CASSRTSGSLYNEQFF. CDR3 coding DNA: TGCGCCAGCAGCAGGACTAGCGGGAGCCTCTACAATGAGCAGTTCTTC.

The chain couples TRBV2 to TRBJ1-2; unclear D gene. V was trimmed by 6 bases and J by 1 base, leaving 15 bases between them. The germline V gene encodes CDR1 SNHLY and CDR2 FYNNEI. The CDR3 is 15 amino acids. CDR3 loop: CASSDLAGVNYGYTF. The CDR3, as DNA: TGTGCCAGCAGCGATCTGGCAGGTGTTAACTATGGCTACACCTTC.

The table lists this clone with a count of one. This chain links TRBV16 with TRBJ1-2; unclear D gene. CDR1 KGHSY and CDR2 FQNENV come from the germline V gene. The CDR3 is 13 amino acids. V was clipped by 4 bases and J by 3 bases, with 9 bases between them. CDR3 DNA sequence: TGTGCCAGCAGCCTACAGTTGGACTATGGCTACACCTTC. Its translation is CASSLQLDYGYTF.

The chain has TRBV25-1 and TRBJ2-1; 8 nucleotides agree with TRBD1. The germline V gene has CDR1 MGHDK and CDR2 SYGVNS. Trimming removed 4 bases from V and 5 bases from J; junction bases left unmatched: 10. The CDR3 totals 16 residues. CDR3 nucleotide sequence: TGTGCCAGCAGTGGCTTCGGGACAGGACGAAACAATGAGCAGTTCTTC. This gives the protein CASSGFGTGRNNEQFF.

This chain links TRBV5-4 with TRBJ1-2, with 9 nucleotides matching TRBD1. After removal of 3 bases from V and 0 bases from J, the junction contained 3 bases not matched to a gene. The length of the CDR3 is 15 residues. The germline gives CDR1 SGHNT, CDR2 YYREEE (reference sequence). The CDR3 region is CASSWGDRANYGYTF. The DNA for the CDR3 is TGTGCCAGCAGCTGGGGGGACAGGGCTAACTATGGCTACACCTTC.

The rearrangement links TRBV2 to TRBJ1-2; TRBD1 might be the D (6 bases). Trimming removed 3 bases at V and 6 bases at J, with 11 bases between. From germline, CDR1 is SNHLY and CDR2 FYNNEI. The CDR3 has 13 residues. The CDR3 DNA reads as TGTGCCAGCAGTGAGCCAGACAGGCATGGCTACACCTTC. It yields the protein CASSEPDRHGYTF.

This chain joins TRBV9 and TRBJ1-1; possibly TRBD1 for D (6 bases). V lost 2 bases, J lost 0 bases, and 11 bases lay in between. Germline V lookup: CDR1 SGDLS, CDR2 YYNGEE. The CDR3 runs 15 residues. CDR3 bases: TGTGCCAGCAGCGTCTACAGGGCTGTGAACACTGAAGCTTTCTTT. This codes for CASSVYRAVNTEAFF.

The genes are TRBV7-3 and TRBJ2-5; D unresolved. The ends were cut back, 2 bases at V and 2 bases at J, with 12 bases in the middle. The CDR3 runs to 15 residues. Germline-derived CDR1 and CDR2 are SGHTA and FQGTGA. The CDR3 loop is CASSLQSATQETQYF. For the CDR3, the DNA is TGTGCCAGCAGCTTACAGAGTGCGACTCAAGAGACCCAGTACTTC.

V usage is TRBV7-9 and J usage is TRBJ2-3, with a weak D call TRBD1 (5 bases). The V and J ends lost 3 bases and 0 bases respectively, with 7 bases between them. This CDR3 is 14 amino acids long. Germline V lookup: CDR1 SEHNR, CDR2 FQNEAQ (reference sequence). Here the CDR3 DNA reads TGTGCCAGCAGCTTCCGGACAAGCACAGATACGCAGTATTTT. It is translated as CASSFRTSTDTQYF.

The V gene is TRBV19, the J gene TRBJ2-1, with 12 bases identical to TRBD2. The V gene end was trimmed by 5 bases and the J gene end by 8 bases; junction bases not matched to a gene: 10. The CDR3 length is 16 residues. Germline CDR1 and CDR2: LNHDA and SQIVND (reference sequence). The CDR3 nucleotides are TGTGCCAGTAGTGTAGGACTAGCGGGGCCGCACGATGAGCAGTTCTTC. Protein product: CASSVGLAGPHDEQFF.

The chain combines TRBV5-1 with TRBJ2-5, with 9 bases aligning to TRBD1. The CDR3 spans 15 residues. Germline CDR1 is SGHRS and CDR2 is YFSETQ. V trimming: 4 bases; J trimming: 5 bases; junction bases outside the gene matches: 9. The CDR3 DNA sequence: TGCGCCAGCAGCCCAGAGGGACAGGGAATCGAGACCCAGTACTTC. It encodes CASSPEGQGIETQYF.

The CDR3 bases are TGTGCCAGCAGTGAAGGGGACAGGACGAATCAGCCCCAGCATTTT. Translated, it gives CASSEGDRTNQPQHF. The chain uses TRBV2 and TRBJ1-5; TRBD1 agrees at 8 bases. The germline V gene encodes CDR1 SNHLY and CDR2 FYNNEI. V lost 1 base, J lost 4 bases, and 3 bases stayed unmatched. There are 15 residues in the CDR3.

The rearrangement joins TRBV27 to TRBJ1-2; TRBD1 matches at 7 bases. This CDR3 is 11 amino acids long. The germline V gene has CDR1 MNHEY and CDR2 SMNVEV (reference sequence). V lost 10 bases, J lost 5 bases, and 4 bases stayed unmatched. DNA for the CDR3: TGTGCCACTTCACAGGGGTATGGCTACACCTTC. Protein: CATSQGYGYTF.

A single count supports this clone. The chain links TRBV19 to TRBJ1-2; D call uncertain. Trimming left V 4 bases short and J 4 bases short, with 19 bases between. Per germline, CDR1 LNHDA and CDR2 SQIVND (reference sequence). CDR3 size: 16 residues. The CDR3 coding sequence is TGTGCCAGTAGTACCGCAGGAACGCGGGATGCCTATGGCTACACCTTC. Its protein is CASSTAGTRDAYGYTF.

This clone was picked up a small number of times. This chain joins TRBV19 and TRBJ2-5; TRBD1 aligns across 7 bases. Germline V lookup: CDR1 LNHDA, CDR2 SQIVND (reference sequence). V shed 2 bases and J 7 bases; nucleotides not matched to a gene: 10. CDR3 length: 15 amino acids. Written as DNA, the CDR3 is TGTGCCAGTAGTATACCCGGGACAGTCAATGGGACCCAGTACTTC. As protein: CASSIPGTVNGTQYF.